This T cell receptor (beta chain) comes out of a study of T cell repertoires in aging, cancer and after chemotherapy. Amplification of TCR beta used genomic DNA extracted from peripheral blood. Rearranged V-D-J TRB sequences were amplified with a mixed TRB-A/B primer pool. TCRdb reprocessed the multiplex PCR reads with MiXCR, giving one entry per CDR3 protein. The profile shows just over 1,000 distinct CDR3 sequences, 25% to 30% of them singletons. The CDR3 loop spans 13 amino acids. V lost 10 bases and J lost 6; bases outside the gene matches: 4. Germline V CDR1 and CDR2: ENHRY, SYGVKD. The sample taken for sequencing was blood. The genes are TRBV10-3 and TRBJ2-2; 11 bases fit TRBD1. The TCR sequence derives from a human donor with a blood cancer. This chain's CDR3 is CATRTGGPGELFF. The CDR3 region has the DNA TGTGCCACCCGGACAGGGGGCCCCGGGGAGCTGTTTTTT.